Shown below are 11 T cell receptor beta chains from a single sample sequenced in a study of neoadjuvant nivolumab and ipilimumab in lung cancer. Repertoires were generated with immunoSEQ multiplex PCR, while TCRdb's copy carries only in-frame clones and drops some. The sample holds 30,000 to 35,000 clones; roughly nine tenths are singletons and the top ten take roughly 4.5%. The source material was peripheral blood, sampled after neoadjuvant nivolumab, alone or with ipilimumab, at or shortly before surgery. The receptor source for this set is an adult with non-small cell lung cancer.

This rearrangement joins TRBV10-3 to TRBJ1-2; 9 bases agree with TRBD1. The V gene end was trimmed by 10 bases and the J gene end by 4 bases; junction bases not matched to a gene: 7. Looked up from germline, CDR1 is ENHRY and CDR2 is SYGVKD. CDR3 size: 13 residues. CDR3 in amino acids: CASGQGKGYGYTF. The CDR3 DNA is TGTGCCAGCGGACAGGGGAAAGGCTATGGCTACACCTTC.

The CDR3 DNA reads as TGTGCCAGCAGCTCCCAAGGGGAAACGTACCAAGAGACCCAGTACTTC. It specifies CASSSQGETYQETQYF. The chain recombines TRBV14 with TRBJ2-5; TRBD1 is a possible D gene (5 bases). The V and J ends lost 5 bases and 0 bases respectively, with 16 bases between them. CDR3 length: 16 residues. Looked up from germline, CDR1 is SGHDN and CDR2 is FVKESK.

CDR3: CASSSKPGLAGNEQFF. In nucleotides, the CDR3 is TGTGCCAGCAGCTCTAAGCCTGGGCTAGCCGGCAATGAGCAGTTCTTC. The rearrangement joins TRBV7-2 to TRBJ2-1, with D possibly TRBD2 on 5 matching bases. Trimming shortened V by 4 bases and J by 6 bases, and 19 bases separated the two germline ends. The CDR3 sequence is 16 residues long. Germline V gene data show CDR1 as SGHTA and CDR2 as FQGNSA.

J is TRBJ1-2 and V is TRBV11-2; D gene ambiguous. V lost 5 bases and J lost 1, with 11 bases in between. Germline loops: CDR1 SGHAT, CDR2 FQNNGV. The CDR3 is 14 amino acids. CDR3 nucleotide sequence: TGTGCCAGCAGCCCCTCAACAAGTAACTATGGCTACACCTTC. Amino acids: CASSPSTSNYGYTF.

The chain uses TRBV10-2 and TRBJ2-2; D unclear. The CDR3 is 15 residues long. Between the trimmed V and J ends, which lost 0 bases and 10 bases, there was a span of 15 bases. Germline V gene lookup returns CDR1 WSHSY and CDR2 SAAADI. This CDR3 reads CASSESRRAAPELFF. In DNA form, the CDR3 reads TGCGCCAGCAGTGAGTCGAGAAGGGCCGCCCCGGAGCTGTTTTTT.

J is TRBJ2-5 and V is TRBV5-1; tentative D call: TRBD1 (6 bases). This CDR3 region has 15 residues. Trimming left V 0 bases short and J 2 bases short, with 11 bases between. Germline CDR1 and CDR2: SGHRS and YFSETQ. CDR3 bases: TGCGCCAGCAGCTTGGCACAGGGTCAACAAGAGACCCAGTACTTC. Translated, it gives CASSLAQGQQETQYF.

CDR3 region: CASRGNRGGETQYF. The CDR3 coding sequence is TGTGCCAGCAGGGGGAACAGGGGCGGGGAGACCCAGTACTTC. This chain uses TRBV2 with TRBJ2-5; 7 positions match TRBD1. V was clipped by 6 bases and J by 5 bases; unmatched bases: 9. This CDR3 has 14 amino acids. Per the germline V gene, CDR1 is SNHLY and CDR2 is FYNNEI.

V and J are TRBV2 and TRBJ2-1; 11 positions match TRBD2. Germline assignment: CDR1 SNHLY and CDR2 FYNNEI. The CDR3 sequence is 16 residues long. V gave up 4 bases and J gave up 9 bases; unmatched junction bases: 11. The CDR3 sequence is CASSGVTSGGRREQFF. Here the CDR3 DNA reads TGTGCCAGCAGTGGCGTTACTAGCGGGGGACGTCGTGAGCAGTTCTTC.

The chain couples TRBV7-2 to TRBJ2-2; no firm D call. The V end lost 1 base, the J end lost 6 bases, and 9 bases lay between the germline ends. The germline V gene has CDR1 SGHTA and CDR2 FQGNSA. CDR3 length: 14 amino acids. As DNA, the CDR3 is TGTGCCAGCAGCTTAGGGGGATGGGCCGGGGAGCTGTTTTTT. It yields the protein CASSLGGWAGELFF. The full variable domain, rest sourced from reference TRBV7-2 and TRBJ2-2, is GAGVSQSPSNKVTEKGKDVELRCDPISGHTALYWYRQSLGQGLEFLIYFQGNSAPDKSGLPSDRFSAERTGGSVSTLTIQRTQQEDSAVYLCASSLGGWAGELFFGEGSRLTVL.

The V call is TRBV25-1, the J call TRBJ2-3; unclear D gene. CDR1 and CDR2 (germline): MGHDK, SYGVNS. This CDR3 contains 13 residues. The ends were cut back, 3 bases at V and 2 bases at J, with 6 bases in the middle. The CDR3 region is CASSEYLTDTQYF. The CDR3 nucleotides are TGTGCCAGCAGTGAGTACCTCACAGATACGCAGTATTTT.

J is TRBJ1-2 and V is TRBV2; possible D gene TRBD1, 5 bases. CDR3 length equals 15 residues. V lost 3 bases and J 5 bases, leaving 16 bases between the germline ends. Germline CDR1 and CDR2: SNHLY and FYNNEI. CDR3: CASSEIGQGYYGYTF. CDR3 in DNA: TGTGCCAGCAGTGAGATAGGGCAGGGCTATTATGGCTACACCTTC. The complete variable domain, with remaining parts taken from reference TRBV2 and TRBJ1-2, reads EPEVTQTPSHQVTQMGQEVILRCVPISNHLYFYWYRQILGQKVEFLVSFYNNEISEKSEIFDDQFSVERPDGSNFTLKIRSTKLEDSAMYFCASSEIGQGYYGYTFGSGTRLTVV.